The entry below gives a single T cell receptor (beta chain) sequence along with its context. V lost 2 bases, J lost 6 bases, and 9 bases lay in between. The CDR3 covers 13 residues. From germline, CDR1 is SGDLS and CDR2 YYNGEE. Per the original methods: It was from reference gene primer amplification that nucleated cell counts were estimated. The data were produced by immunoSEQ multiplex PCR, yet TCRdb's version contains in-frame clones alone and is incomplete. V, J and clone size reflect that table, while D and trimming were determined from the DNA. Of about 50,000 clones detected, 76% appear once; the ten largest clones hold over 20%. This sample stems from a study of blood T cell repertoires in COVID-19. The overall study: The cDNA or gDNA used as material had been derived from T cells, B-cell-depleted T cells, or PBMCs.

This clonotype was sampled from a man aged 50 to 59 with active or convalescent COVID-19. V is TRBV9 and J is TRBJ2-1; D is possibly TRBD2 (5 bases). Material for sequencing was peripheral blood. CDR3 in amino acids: CASSVTSLNEQFF. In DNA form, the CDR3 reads TGTGCCAGCAGCGTTACTAGTCTCAATGAGCAGTTCTTC.